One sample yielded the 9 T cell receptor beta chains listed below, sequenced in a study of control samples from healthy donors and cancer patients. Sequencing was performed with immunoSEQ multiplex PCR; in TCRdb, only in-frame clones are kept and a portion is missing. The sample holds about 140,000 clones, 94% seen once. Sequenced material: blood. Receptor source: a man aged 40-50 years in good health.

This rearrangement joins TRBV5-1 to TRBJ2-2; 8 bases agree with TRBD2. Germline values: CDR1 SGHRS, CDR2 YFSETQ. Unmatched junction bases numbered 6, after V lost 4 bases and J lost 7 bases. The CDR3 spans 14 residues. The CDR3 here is CASSRRGAHGELFF. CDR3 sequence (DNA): TGCGCCAGCAGCCGGCGGGGGGCCCACGGGGAGCTGTTTTTT.

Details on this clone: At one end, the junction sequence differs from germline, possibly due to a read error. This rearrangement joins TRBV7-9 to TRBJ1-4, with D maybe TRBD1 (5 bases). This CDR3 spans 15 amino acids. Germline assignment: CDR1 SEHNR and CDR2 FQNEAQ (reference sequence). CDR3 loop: CASSLGPFADEKLFF. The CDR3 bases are TGTGCCAGCAGCTTGGGACCGTTCGCCGATGAAAAACTATTTTTT.

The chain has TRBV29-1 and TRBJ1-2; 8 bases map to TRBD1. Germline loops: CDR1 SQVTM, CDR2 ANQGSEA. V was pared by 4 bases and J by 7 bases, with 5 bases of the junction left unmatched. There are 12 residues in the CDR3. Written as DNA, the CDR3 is TGCAGCGTTGGACAGGGGAGGACTGGCTACACCTTC. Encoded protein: CSVGQGRTGYTF.

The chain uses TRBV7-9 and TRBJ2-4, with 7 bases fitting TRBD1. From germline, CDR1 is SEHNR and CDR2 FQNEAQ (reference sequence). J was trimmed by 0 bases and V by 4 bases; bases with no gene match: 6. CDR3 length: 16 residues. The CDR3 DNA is TGTGCCAGCAGCTCGGGACAGAGGATAGCCAAAAACATTCAGTACTTC. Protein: CASSSGQRIAKNIQYF. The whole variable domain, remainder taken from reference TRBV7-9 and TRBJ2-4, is DTGVSQNPRHKITKRGQNVTFRCDPISEHNRLYWYRQTLGQGPEFLTYFQNEAQLEKSRLLSDRFSAERPKGSFSTLEIQRTEQGDSAMYLCASSSGQRIAKNIQYFGAGTRLSVL.

CDR3 loop: CASSLRGPGELFF. The DNA for the CDR3 is TGTGCCAGCAGTCTCCGAGGGCCCGGGGAGCTGTTTTTT. This chain joins TRBV27 and TRBJ2-2; the D gene is possibly TRBD2 (5 bases). This CDR3 spans 13 amino acids. Trimming removed 5 bases from V and 6 bases from J, with 10 bases in between. Germline V gene sequence: CDR1 MNHEY, CDR2 SMNVEV (reference sequence).

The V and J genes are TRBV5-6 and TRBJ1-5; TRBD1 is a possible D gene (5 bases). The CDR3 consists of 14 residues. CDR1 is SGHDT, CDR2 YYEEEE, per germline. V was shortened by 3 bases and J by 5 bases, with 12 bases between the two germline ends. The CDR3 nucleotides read TGTGCCAGCAGCTCCGGGGACCGAGATCAGCCCCAGCATTTT. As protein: CASSSGDRDQPQHF. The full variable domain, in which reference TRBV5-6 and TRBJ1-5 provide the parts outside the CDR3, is DAGVTQSPTHLIKTRGQQVTLRCSPKSGHDTVSWYQQALGQGPQFIFQYYEEEERQRGNFPDRFSGHQFPNYSSELNVNALLLGDSALYLCASSSGDRDQPQHFGDGTRLSIL.

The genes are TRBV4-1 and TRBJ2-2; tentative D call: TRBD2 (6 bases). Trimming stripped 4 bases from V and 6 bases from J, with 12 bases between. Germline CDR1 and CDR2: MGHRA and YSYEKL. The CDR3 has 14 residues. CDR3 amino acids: CASSRDGGPGELFF. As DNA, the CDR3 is TGCGCCAGCAGCCGAGACGGGGGTCCCGGGGAGCTGTTTTTT.

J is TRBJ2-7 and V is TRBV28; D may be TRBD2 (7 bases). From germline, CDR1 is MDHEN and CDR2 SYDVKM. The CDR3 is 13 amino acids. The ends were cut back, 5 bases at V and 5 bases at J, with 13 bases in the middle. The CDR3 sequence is CASSKGGRDEQYF. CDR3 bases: TGTGCCAGCAGTAAGGGGGGGCGGGACGAGCAGTACTTC.

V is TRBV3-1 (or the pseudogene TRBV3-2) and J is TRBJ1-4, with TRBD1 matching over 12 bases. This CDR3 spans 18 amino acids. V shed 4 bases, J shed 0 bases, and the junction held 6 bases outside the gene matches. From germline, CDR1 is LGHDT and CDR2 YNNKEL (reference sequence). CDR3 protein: CASSPWDRGLSTNEKLFF. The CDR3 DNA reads TGTGCCAGCAGCCCATGGGACAGGGGGCTTTCAACTAATGAAAAACTGTTTTTT.